This record concerns one T cell receptor beta chain sequence. The antigen is unknown. This sample was taken from a study of brain T cells in children with intractable seizures. Whole-study findings and limits: Clones missing pre-surgery may reflect undersampling of that blood sample.

Time point denoted: blood from clinic visit 5 months post-surgery; TSC patient then seizure free. Repertoires were generated with immunoSEQ multiplex PCR, while TCRdb's copy carries only in-frame clones and drops some. The sample lists about 340,000 clones, 93% occurring once. Germline values: CDR1 WNHNN, CDR2 SYGVQD (reference sequence). CDR3 size: 15 residues. Trimming pared 0 bases from V and 0 bases from J, leaving 7 bases between. The J gene is TRBJ2-3, the V gene TRBV10-1; TRBD2 is a possible D gene (6 bases). Sample: peripheral blood, taken 4 to 6 months after surgery. The sequence was obtained from a boy under three years old with tuberous sclerosis and intractable seizures. The CDR3 DNA reads TGCGCCAGCAGTGAGTCCGGGGGAAGCACAGATACGCAGTATTTT. As protein: CASSESGGSTDTQYF.